The text below deals with one T cell receptor (beta chain). It was with random hexamers that roughly 0.5 to 1 ug RNA was reverse transcribed. Coverage of TCR beta CDR3 amplification by immunoSEQ multiplex PCR extended to 54 Vbeta and 13 Jbeta. TCRdb re-derived calls from the immunoSEQ multiplex PCR reads in MiXCR, one entry per CDR3 protein. The sample records around 150,000 distinct CDR3 sequences, roughly 96% being singletons. CD8+ and CD4+ T cells from blood underwent TCR beta sequencing. TEMRA cells were FACS-enriched, unlike CD8+ and CD4+ T cells, which were negatively isolated. The data derive from a study of CD8 T cells in Susac syndrome. The length of the CDR3 is 15 residues.

The specimen was CD4+ T cells from PBMCs. The sequence came from a human donor with multiple sclerosis. The chain links TRBV21-1 to TRBJ2-7. TRBV21-1 is a documented pseudogene. The CDR3 DNA reads TGTGCCAGCAGCAAAGCATCGGACAGCTCCTACGAGCAGTACTTC. This sequence encodes CASSKASDSSYEQYF.